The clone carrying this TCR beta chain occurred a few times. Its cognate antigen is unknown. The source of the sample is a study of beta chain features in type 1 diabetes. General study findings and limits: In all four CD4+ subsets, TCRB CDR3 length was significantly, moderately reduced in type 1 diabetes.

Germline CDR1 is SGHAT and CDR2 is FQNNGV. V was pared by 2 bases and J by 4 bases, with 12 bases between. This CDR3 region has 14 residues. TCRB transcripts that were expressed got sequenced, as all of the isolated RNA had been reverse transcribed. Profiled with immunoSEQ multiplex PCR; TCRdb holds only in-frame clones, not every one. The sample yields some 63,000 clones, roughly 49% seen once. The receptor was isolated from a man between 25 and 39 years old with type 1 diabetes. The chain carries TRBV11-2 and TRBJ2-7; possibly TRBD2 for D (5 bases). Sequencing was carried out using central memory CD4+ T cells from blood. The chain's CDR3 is CASSLNYGVYEQYF. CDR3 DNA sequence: TGTGCCAGCAGCTTAAATTACGGGGTTTACGAGCAGTACTTC.